Below, 3 T cell receptor beta chains from the same sample are listed, as sequenced in a study of shared clonotypes between healthy human individuals. Terminally differentiated effector memory CD45RA+ cells were left out of the naive CD8 fraction, which was CD45RO-negative and positively selected for CCR7. Measured with immunoSEQ multiplex PCR; TCRdb has only the in-frame clones, and not every one. The data show some 1,900,000 clones, approximately 94% seen once. The sequencing input was naive CD8+ T cells sorted from blood. These receptors all stem from a man between 18 and 29 years old in good health.

CDR3 in amino acids: CAISESDRGYGYEQYF. DNA for the CDR3: TGTGCCATCAGTGAGTCAGACAGGGGATACGGCTACGAGCAGTACTTC. The J gene is TRBJ2-7, the V gene TRBV10-3; TRBD1 matches 8 bases. Germline V gene sequence: CDR1 ENHRY, CDR2 SYGVKD. V dropped 0 bases and J dropped 3; count of bases not matched to a gene: 7. This CDR3 has 16 amino acids.

The CDR3, as DNA: TGTGCCACCAGTGAGGGAGGGTACTATGGCTACACCTTC. Translation: CATSEGGYYGYTF. The chain recombines TRBV15 with TRBJ1-2; no clear D gene. The CDR3 has 13 amino acids. V was pared by 6 bases and J by 3 bases, with 11 bases between. The V gene's germline CDR1 is LNHNV and CDR2 YYDKDF (reference sequence).

The CDR3 protein is CASSLVRATEAFF. In DNA form, the CDR3 reads TGTGCCAGCAGCTTAGTCCGGGCCACTGAAGCTTTCTTT. The rearrangement joins TRBV11-2 to TRBJ1-1; the D is unclear. Trimming took 1 base from V and 4 from J, leaving 7 bases between them. Germline lookup yields CDR1 SGHAT and CDR2 FQNNGV. The CDR3 runs to 13 residues. The full variable domain, its missing parts supplied by reference TRBV11-2 and TRBJ1-1, is EAGVAQSPRYKIIEKRQSVAFWCNPISGHATLYWYQQILGQGPKLLIQFQNNGVVDDSQLPKDRFSAERLKGVDSTLKIQPAKLEDSAVYLCASSLVRATEAFFGQGTRLTVV.